The 30 T cell receptor beta chains in this list originate from one sample, sequenced in a study of blood T cell repertoires in COVID-19. Produced via immunoSEQ multiplex PCR; TCRdb's table is partial and in-frame only. This sample has some 330,000 clones, with roughly four fifths found just once. Sequenced sample: PBMCs or T cells enriched from blood (not recorded which). These receptors were collected from a woman aged 50 to 60 who had recovered from COVID-19.

The chain recombines TRBV5-1 with TRBJ1-2; TRBD1 matches 7 bases. J lost 0 bases, V lost 4 bases, and 6 bases had no gene match. Looked up from germline, CDR1 is SGHRS and CDR2 is YFSETQ. This CDR3 is 15 amino acids long. As DNA, the CDR3 is TGCGCCAGCAGCCTGAGGGACAGTCCTAACTATGGCTACACCTTC. Amino acids: CASSLRDSPNYGYTF.

The rearrangement links TRBV9 to TRBJ1-2; D not certain. V lost 3 bases and J lost 5, with 11 bases in between. The germline gives CDR1 SGDLS, CDR2 YYNGEE. The CDR3 is 13 residues long. CDR3 loop: CASSDPGRYGYTF. Here the CDR3 DNA reads TGTGCCAGCAGCGATCCCGGTAGATATGGCTACACCTTC.

The chain couples TRBV7-9 to TRBJ2-7; TRBD2 agrees at 13 bases. Unmatched junction bases numbered 4, after V lost 3 bases and J lost 5 bases. The CDR3 consists of 15 residues. Germline CDR1 reads SEHNR; CDR2 reads FQNEAQ (reference sequence). CDR3 DNA: TGTGCCAGCAGCTTCGGACTAGCGGGAGTTGACGAGCAGTACTTC. Residues: CASSFGLAGVDEQYF. The full variable domain, rest sourced from reference TRBV7-9 and TRBJ2-7, is DTGVSQNPRHKITKRGQNVTFRCDPISEHNRLYWYRQTLGQGPEFLTYFQNEAQLEKSRLLSDRFSAERPKGSFSTLEIQRTEQGDSAMYLCASSFGLAGVDEQYFGPGTRLTVT.

CDR3 sequence (DNA): TGTGCCAGTAGTATTTCAGGACATTTTAATTCCTTAAGGTCCTACAATGAGCAGTTCTTC. It encodes CASSISGHFNSLRSYNEQFF. V gene TRBV19 combines with J gene TRBJ2-1; tentatively, D is TRBD1 (5 bases). Trimming stripped 3 bases from V and 1 base from J, with 25 bases between. CDR1 and CDR2 from the germline V gene are LNHDA and SQIVND (reference sequence). The CDR3 runs 20 residues.

The genes are TRBV7-2 and TRBJ1-6; unclear D gene. Germline assignment: CDR1 SGHTA and CDR2 FQGNSA. V was shortened by 5 bases and J by 0 bases, with 17 bases between the two germline ends. This CDR3 is built from 18 residues. CDR3 protein: CASSPLDSGLSYNSPLHF. In DNA form, the CDR3 reads TGTGCCAGCAGCCCCCTCGACTCTGGTCTCTCCTATAATTCACCCCTCCACTTT. Variable domain in full (rest from reference TRBV7-2 and TRBJ1-6): GAGVSQSPSNKVTEKGKDVELRCDPISGHTALYWYRQSLGQGLEFLIYFQGNSAPDKSGLPSDRFSAERTGGSVSTLTIQRTQQEDSAVYLCASSPLDSGLSYNSPLHFGNGTRLTVT.

The chain recombines TRBV6-1 with TRBJ1-1, with TRBD1 matching over 10 bases. J was trimmed by 7 bases and V by 4 bases; bases with no gene match: 15. Germline CDR1 MNHNS, CDR2 SASEGT. There are 17 residues in the CDR3. DNA for the CDR3: TGTGCCAGCAGTGGAACGACAGGGGGCTTAGATGTGAGTGAAGCTTTCTTT. Protein: CASSGTTGGLDVSEAFF.

The CDR3 protein is CARNRDRGYGYTF. The DNA for the CDR3 is TGTGCCAGGAACCGGGACAGGGGGTATGGCTACACCTTC. The chain is built from TRBV2 and TRBJ1-2; 11 positions agree with TRBD1. The CDR3 is 13 residues long. Trimming cost V 9 bases and J 5 bases; bases outside gene matches: 5. Germline values: CDR1 SNHLY, CDR2 FYNNEI. Using reference TRBV2 and TRBJ1-2 for the parts outside the CDR3, the full variable domain is EPEVTQTPSHQVTQMGQEVILRCVPISNHLYFYWYRQILGQKVEFLVSFYNNEISEKSEIFDDQFSVERPDGSNFTLKIRSTKLEDSAMYFCARNRDRGYGYTFGSGTRLTVV.

This chain connects TRBV18 to TRBJ2-1; the match to TRBD2 covers 8 bases. Per the germline V gene, CDR1 is KGHSH and CDR2 is LQKENI. The CDR3 runs to 16 residues. Trimming at V came to 6 bases and at J to 1 base, leaving 8 bases not matched to a gene. The CDR3 sequence is CASSPVAGRSYNEQFF. Written as DNA, the CDR3 is TGTGCCAGCTCCCCCGTAGCGGGAAGGTCCTACAATGAGCAGTTCTTC.

The V and J genes are TRBV19 and TRBJ2-7; 10 positions match TRBD1. This CDR3 has 13 residues. Germline-derived CDR1 and CDR2 are LNHDA and SQIVND (reference sequence). The DNA for the CDR3 is TGTGCGTCCCAGGACAGGGGGATCGGCGAGCAGTACTTC. It translates to CASQDRGIGEQYF.

V is TRBV9 and J is TRBJ2-1; D might be TRBD2 (5 bases). The CDR3 length is 14 residues. The V end was cut by 0 bases, the J end by 6 bases, with 10 bases between. Germline V gene sequence: CDR1 SGDLS, CDR2 YYNGEE. The CDR3 DNA is TGTGCCAGCAGCGTAGGGTGGACTGCCAATGAGCAGTTCTTC. This encodes CASSVGWTANEQFF.

The chain employs TRBV15 and TRBJ1-6, with no clear D. The CDR3 contains 11 residues. V lost 0 bases and J lost 15, with 6 bases in between. Germline loops: CDR1 LNHNV, CDR2 YYDKDF (reference sequence). Written as DNA, the CDR3 is TGTGCCACCAGCAGAGATGGGCACCTCCACTTT. Protein sequence: CATSRDGHLHF. Variable domain in full (rest from reference TRBV15 and TRBJ1-6): DAMVIQNPRYQVTQFGKPVTLSCSQTLNHNVMYWYQQKSSQAPKLLFHYYDKDFNNEADTPDNFQSRRPNTSFCFLDIRSPGLGDTAMYLCATSRDGHLHFGNGTRLTVT.

This chain uses TRBV7-2 with TRBJ2-1; 8 nucleotides agree with TRBD2. This CDR3 has 14 residues. Germline V gives CDR1 SGHTA, CDR2 FQGNSA. Losses at the gene ends were 6 bases for V and 2 bases for J; bases not matched to a gene: 3. The CDR3 nucleotides read TGTGCCAGCAGACCGGGACTAGCCTACAATGAGCAGTTCTTC. Its translation: CASRPGLAYNEQFF.

This clone was found once. The chain couples TRBV11-2 to TRBJ1-4, with D perhaps matching TRBD1 (5 bases). V shed 1 base and J shed 1 base, with 7 bases lying between them. Germline values: CDR1 SGHAT, CDR2 FQNNGV. This CDR3 has 15 amino acids. CDR3 region: CASSLGQGTNEKLFF. The DNA for the CDR3 is TGTGCCAGCAGCTTAGGGCAGGGAACTAATGAAAAACTGTTTTTT.

V and J are TRBV5-1 and TRBJ1-6, with a weak D call TRBD1 (5 bases). This CDR3 is 16 amino acids long. V was pared by 4 bases and J by 7 bases, with 18 bases between. Germline assignment: CDR1 SGHRS and CDR2 YFSETQ. CDR3 region: CASSPRQGERNSPLHF. The CDR3 DNA follows: TGCGCCAGCAGCCCGCGGCAGGGCGAACGAAATTCACCCCTCCACTTT.

The rearrangement links TRBV7-2 to TRBJ2-5; TRBD1 matches at 9 bases. V was pared by 4 bases and J by 1 base, with 7 bases of the junction left unmatched. The CDR3 is 16 amino acids. Germline V CDR1 and CDR2: SGHTA, FQGNSA. CDR3 coding DNA: TGTGCCAGCAGCTCATCCGGGACAGGGATCCAAGAGACCCAGTACTTC. This translates into CASSSSGTGIQETQYF.

The chain couples TRBV6-4 to TRBJ2-7, with D uncertain. Trimming cost V 6 bases and J 3 bases, with 6 bases left between them. The CDR3 loop spans 11 amino acids. CDR1 is MRHNA and CDR2 is SNTAGT in the germline V gene. The CDR3: CASRAHYEQYF. CDR3 nucleotides: TGTGCCAGCAGGGCCCACTACGAGCAGTACTTC.

The chain is built from TRBV27 and TRBJ1-1; unclear D gene. Germline CDR1 is MNHEY and CDR2 is SMNVEV (reference sequence). V dropped 3 bases and J dropped 0 bases, with 20 bases sitting between them. This CDR3 spans 18 amino acids. In DNA form, the CDR3 reads TGTGCCAGCAGTTTCTATCCCTTAAGGAGTTATATGAACACTGAAGCTTTCTTT. This sequence encodes CASSFYPLRSYMNTEAFF.

This sequence joins TRBV7-2 and TRBJ2-5; D perhaps matches TRBD2 (7 bases). Trimming pared 5 bases from V and 5 bases from J, leaving 12 bases between. CDR3 length: 13 residues. The germline V gene encodes CDR1 SGHTA and CDR2 FQGNSA. The CDR3, as DNA: TGTGCCAGCAGCCCCGGGGGGCGGGAGACCCAGTACTTC. Protein sequence: CASSPGGRETQYF.

This clone was detected once. The CDR3 here is CASSQLRLTYNEQFF. The CDR3 DNA is TGTGCCAGCAGCCAATTGCGACTTACCTACAATGAGCAGTTCTTC. The gene calls are TRBV3-1 (or the pseudogene TRBV3-2) and TRBJ2-1; no definite D call. Trimming took off 2 bases at V and 2 bases at J, with 10 bases between the two ends. The CDR3 runs 15 residues. Germline CDR1 is LGHDT and CDR2 is YNNKEL (reference sequence).

The rearrangement joins TRBV7-2 to TRBJ1-2, with a possible D match to TRBD1 (6 bases). The CDR3 runs to 15 residues. Germline-derived CDR1 and CDR2 are SGHTA and FQGNSA. The germline V and J ends were trimmed by 5 bases and 8 bases, with 21 bases remaining between them. In DNA form, the CDR3 reads TGTGCCAGCAGCCTACCGGGACACTGGGCGGAGGGCTACACCTTC. Translation gives CASSLPGHWAEGYTF.

The chain joins TRBV30 to TRBJ2-1; a possible D gene is TRBD2 (7 bases). Between the trimmed V and J ends, which lost 3 bases and 3 bases, there was a span of 12 bases. This CDR3 spans 14 amino acids. Germline loops: CDR1 GTSNPN, CDR2 SVGIG (reference sequence). The CDR3 is CAWRGGAIYNEQFF. CDR3 DNA: TGTGCCTGGAGGGGGGGGGCGATCTACAATGAGCAGTTCTTC.

The chain is built from TRBV6-2 or TRBV6-3 and TRBJ1-1; TRBD1 matches 11 bases. The ends lost 6 bases at V and 3 bases at J; junction bases unmatched: 12. The CDR3 loop spans 17 amino acids. Germline V gives CDR1 MNHEY, CDR2 SVGEGT. The CDR3 DNA is TGTGCCAGCAGCCCCCGGGGGACAGGGGGGGTCCACACTGAAGCTTTCTTT. Amino acid sequence: CASSPRGTGGVHTEAFF.

The chain links TRBV29-1 to TRBJ2-3, with 7 positions matching TRBD2. Germline CDR1 reads SQVTM; CDR2 reads ANQGSEA. The CDR3 has 13 amino acids. Germline trimming cut 4 bases from V and 4 bases from J; bases unmatched to any gene: 5. CDR3 sequence reads: CSVVLAGPDTQYF. The CDR3 DNA follows: TGCAGCGTTGTTTTAGCGGGCCCAGATACGCAGTATTTT.

The chain combines TRBV27 with TRBJ1-1, with 7 bases aligning to TRBD1. The germline V gene has CDR1 MNHEY and CDR2 SMNVEV (reference sequence). CDR3 size: 13 residues. The CDR3 here is CAHLGGRNTEAFF. CDR3 bases: TGTGCGCACCTAGGGGGCCGGAACACTGAAGCTTTCTTT.

The chain combines TRBV6-5 with TRBJ2-3; 14 bases match TRBD2. After removal of 6 bases from V and 5 bases from J, the junction contained 4 bases not matched to a gene. The CDR3 spans 15 residues. Per germline, CDR1 MNHEY and CDR2 SVGAGI. CDR3 amino acids: CASSPGLAGGDTQYF. The CDR3, as DNA: TGTGCCAGCAGCCCCGGACTAGCGGGAGGAGATACGCAGTATTTT.

The chain couples TRBV3-1 (or the pseudogene TRBV3-2) to TRBJ1-5; D is possibly TRBD1 (5 bases). This CDR3 spans 14 amino acids. Germline CDR1 LGHDT, CDR2 YNNKEL (reference sequence). Trimming removed 1 base at V and 5 bases at J, with 9 bases between. CDR3 nucleotide sequence: TGTGCCAGCAGCCAAGCAGGGTTCCATCAGCCCCAGCATTTT. Translating gives CASSQAGFHQPQHF.

The chain links TRBV10-1 to TRBJ2-1, with 7 bases fitting TRBD2. V lost 0 bases to trimming and J lost 3 bases; unmatched junction nucleotides: 2. This CDR3 has 15 amino acids. Germline V lookup: CDR1 WNHNN, CDR2 SYGVQD (reference sequence). CDR3 residues: CASSESTSFYNEQFF. The CDR3 DNA reads TGCGCCAGCAGTGAGTCGACTAGCTTCTACAATGAGCAGTTCTTC.

The J gene is TRBJ2-1, the V gene TRBV7-2; the D gene is possibly TRBD2 (5 bases). The V end was cut by 5 bases, the J end by 12 bases, with 23 bases between. The CDR3 loop spans 15 amino acids. Germline CDR1 reads SGHTA; CDR2 reads FQGNSA. The CDR3 coding sequence is TGTGCCAGCAGCGAGAGATTAGCGACCTCCCTCGGGCAGTTCTTC. This sequence encodes CASSERLATSLGQFF.

This chain joins TRBV19 and TRBJ2-5; TRBD2 might be the D (6 bases). There are 16 residues in the CDR3. CDR1 and CDR2 (germline): LNHDA, SQIVND (reference sequence). V was shortened by 5 bases and J by 4 bases, with 20 bases between the two germline ends. CDR3 protein: CASSPGVGGLLETQYF. The CDR3 DNA reads as TGTGCCAGTAGTCCAGGAGTTGGGGGGTTGTTAGAGACCCAGTACTTC.

This clone was seen a single time. DNA for the CDR3: TGTGCCAGCAGGAGGGGGGGGAACACTGAAGCTTTCTTT. Protein: CASRRGGNTEAFF. The V and J genes are TRBV2 and TRBJ1-1, with TRBD1 as a possible D gene (6 bases). V was pared by 6 bases and J by 1 base, with 9 bases between. CDR1 and CDR2 from the germline V gene are SNHLY and FYNNEI. CDR3 length: 13 residues.